Each of the 19 T cell receptor beta chains below was sequenced from the same sample in a study of vaccination and CD4 T cells after COVID-19. Treatment specified: 10-day PBMC culture with coronavirus spike peptide pools or control peptides (ViraFEST assay). No cognate antigen is known for these TCRs. Cultured CD4+ T-cell DNA underwent Oncomine TCR Beta short-read sequencing. Each CDR3 protein is one row after TCRdb ran MiXCR on the PCR reads. The table has 2,000 to 3,000 distinct CDR3 sequences, 25% to 30% seen once. This material consisted of CD4+ T cells from blood, cultured in vitro, taken after SARS-CoV-2 vaccination. The receptors stem from a human donor who had recovered from COVID-19.

There are a few counts of this clonotype. The J gene is TRBJ1-2, the V gene TRBV6-1, with D possibly being TRBD1 (6 bases). This CDR3 region has 13 residues. The germline CDR1 and CDR2 sequences are MNHNS and SASEGT. Trimming took off 8 bases at V and 4 bases at J, with 14 bases between the two ends. The CDR3 sequence: CASGSDSTYGYTF. The CDR3 nucleotides are TGTGCCAGCGGCTCGGACAGTACCTATGGCTACACCTTC.

The table lists this clonotype with a few counts. This sequence joins TRBV19 and TRBJ1-2; D is uncertain. From germline, CDR1 is LNHDA and CDR2 SQIVND (reference sequence). The CDR3 sequence is 15 residues long. Deletions cut 1 base from V and 0 bases from J, with 9 bases between. Here the CDR3 reads CASSIGPGTNYGYTF. The CDR3 DNA sequence: TGTGCCAGTAGTATAGGGCCAGGCACTAACTATGGCTACACCTTC.

This clonotype was detected only a few times. The chain recombines TRBV20-1 with TRBJ1-1, with D possibly matching TRBD1 (5 bases). In germline, CDR1 is DFQATT, CDR2 SNEGSKA (reference sequence). The CDR3 has 15 amino acids. Trimming shortened V by 3 bases and J by 4 bases, and 18 bases separated the two germline ends. The DNA of the CDR3 is TGCAGTGCTAGGCTACTCGGACAATCGACCACTGAAGCTTTCTTT. The encoded protein is CSARLLGQSTTEAFF.

The CDR3 coding sequence is TGTGCCACCAGCAGAGAAAGGGGGGGCCACACTGAAGCTTTCTTT. Amino acid sequence: CATSRERGGHTEAFF. The rearrangement joins TRBV15 to TRBJ1-1, with D possibly TRBD1 on 6 matching bases. Germline V lookup: CDR1 LNHNV, CDR2 YYDKDF (reference sequence). The CDR3 length is 15 residues. V lost 0 bases to trimming and J lost 3 bases, with 11 bases between them. Full variable domain (rest looked up from reference TRBV15 and TRBJ1-1): DAMVIQNPRYQVTQFGKPVTLSCSQTLNHNVMYWYQQKSSQAPKLLFHYYDKDFNNEADTPDNFQSRRPNTSFCFLDIRSPGLGDTAMYLCATSRERGGHTEAFFGQGTRLTVV.

This clonotype counts as medium-sized (0.01 to 0.1%). V gene TRBV18 combines with J gene TRBJ1-2; D remains ambiguous. The CDR3 is 13 residues long. V gave up 3 bases and J gave up 0 bases, with 5 bases separating them. Germline CDR1 reads KGHSH; CDR2 reads LQKENI. The chain's CDR3 is CASSPGSNYGYTF. As DNA, the CDR3 is TGTGCCAGCTCACCGGGGTCTAACTATGGCTACACCTTC.

This clonotype occurred a few times. The V gene is TRBV7-6, the J gene TRBJ2-7; TRBD2 matches at 12 bases. Germline-derived CDR1 and CDR2 are SGHVS and FNYEAQ. V shed 5 bases, J shed 1 base, and the junction held 12 bases outside the gene matches. The CDR3 length is 18 residues. The CDR3 reads CASSIRPSGTSGSYEQYF. CDR3 DNA sequence: TGTGCCAGCAGCATCCGCCCCTCCGGGACTAGCGGGTCCTACGAGCAGTACTTC.

The chain combines TRBV18 with TRBJ1-5, with a weak D call TRBD1 (5 bases). Germline CDR1 and CDR2: KGHSH and LQKENI. The CDR3 sequence is 13 residues long. Trimming cost V 5 bases and J 5 bases, with 10 bases left between them. CDR3 protein: CASSSGLDQPQHF. The CDR3, as DNA: TGTGCCAGCTCATCAGGGTTGGATCAGCCCCAGCATTTT.

The chain couples TRBV4-1 to TRBJ1-1; D unclear. This CDR3 spans 16 amino acids. Germline V CDR1 and CDR2: MGHRA, YSYEKL. Trimming cost V 2 bases and J 0 bases, with 13 bases left between them. The DNA of the CDR3 is TGCGCCAGCAGCCAATGGTGGAGCTCCATGAACACTGAAGCTTTCTTT. It codes for CASSQWWSSMNTEAFF.

Worth noting for this clonotype: This may stem from a read error, because a much larger clone lies one nucleotide away. CDR3 loop: CASSLRAYDQYF. CDR3 bases: TGTGCCAGCAGCTTACGAGCCTACGACCAGTACTTC. The V gene is TRBV7-9, the J gene TRBJ2-7; D unclear. CDR3 length: 12 residues. CDR1 is SEHNR, CDR2 FQNEAQ, per germline (reference sequence).

The chain links TRBV20-1 to TRBJ2-1; 9 bases agree with TRBD2. CDR1 and CDR2 (germline): DFQATT, SNEGSKA (reference sequence). The CDR3 sequence is 13 residues long. V shed 2 bases and J 6 bases; nucleotides not matched to a gene: 2. CDR3 in DNA: TGCAGTGCTAGAAAACTAGCGGGCAATGAGCAGTTCTTC. Translating it yields CSARKLAGNEQFF.

The V and J genes are TRBV7-2 and TRBJ2-3; 8 positions agree with TRBD2. V dropped 6 bases and J dropped 7; count of bases not matched to a gene: 9. CDR1 and CDR2 (germline): SGHTA, FQGNSA. The CDR3 totals 14 residues. The CDR3 sequence is CASRRGGPGNTQYF. The CDR3 DNA follows: TGTGCCAGCAGACGCGGGGGGCCGGGTAATACGCAGTATTTT. Complete variable domain (other parts from reference TRBV7-2 and TRBJ2-3): GAGVSQSPSNKVTEKGKDVELRCDPISGHTALYWYRQSLGQGLEFLIYFQGNSAPDKSGLPSDRFSAERTGGSVSTLTIQRTQQEDSAVYLCASRRGGPGNTQYFGPGTRLTVL.

In its sample, this clonotype was seen a few times. The J gene is TRBJ2-3, the V gene TRBV27; TRBD2 aligns across 8 bases. Germline lookup yields CDR1 MNHEY and CDR2 SMNVEV (reference sequence). Trimming at V came to 3 bases and at J to 1 base, leaving 0 bases not matched to a gene. The CDR3 loop spans 14 amino acids. The CDR3: CASSLTSGTDTQYF. CDR3 sequence (DNA): TGTGCCAGCAGTTTGACTAGCGGCACAGATACGCAGTATTTT.

The chain uses TRBV10-3 and TRBJ2-3; no clear D. Germline values: CDR1 ENHRY, CDR2 SYGVKD. There are 12 residues in the CDR3. Trimming cost V 7 bases and J 2 bases, with 7 bases left between them. The CDR3 DNA sequence: TGTGCCATCAACGGCGACACAGATACGCAGTATTTT. This sequence encodes CAINGDTDTQYF.

The CDR3 loop reads CASSSQGSNTEAFF. The CDR3 nucleotides read TGTGCCAGCAGCTCACAGGGCTCGAACACTGAAGCTTTCTTT. The chain carries TRBV7-2 and TRBJ1-1, with D possibly being TRBD1 (6 bases). This CDR3 has 14 residues. CDR1 and CDR2 from the germline V gene are SGHTA and FQGNSA. With 4 bases removed from V and 1 base from J, the gap between germline ends came to 10 bases. Using reference TRBV7-2 and TRBJ1-1 for the parts outside the CDR3, the full variable domain is GAGVSQSPSNKVTEKGKDVELRCDPISGHTALYWYRQSLGQGLEFLIYFQGNSAPDKSGLPSDRFSAERTGGSVSTLTIQRTQQEDSAVYLCASSSQGSNTEAFFGQGTRLTVV.

The rearrangement uses TRBV5-4 and TRBJ1-2; 7 positions agree with TRBD1. The CDR3 contains 14 residues. Trimming at V came to 5 bases and at J to 6 bases, leaving 10 bases not matched to a gene. CDR1 is SGHNT and CDR2 is YYREEE in the germline V gene (reference sequence). The CDR3 DNA is TGTGCCAGCAGGCGGCAGGGGGAGGTCCATGGCTACACCTTC. It specifies CASRRQGEVHGYTF. The full variable domain, with the rest looked up from reference TRBV5-4 and TRBJ1-2, is ETGVTQSPTHLIKTRGQQVTLRCSSQSGHNTVSWYQQALGQGPQFIFQYYREEENGRGNFPPRFSGLQFPNYSSELNVNALELDDSALYLCASRRQGEVHGYTFGSGTRLTVV.

The chain is built from TRBV6-2 or TRBV6-3 and TRBJ2-5; D gene ambiguous. The CDR3 is 12 residues long. The V gene lost 5 bases and the J gene lost 4 bases, with 8 bases spanning the gap. The germline gives CDR1 MNHEY, CDR2 SVGEGT. CDR3 sequence reads: CASSHTAETQYF. The CDR3 DNA is TGTGCCAGCAGTCACACAGCAGAGACCCAGTACTTC.

The V and J genes are TRBV7-2 and TRBJ2-7; D possibly corresponds to TRBD1 (5 bases). This CDR3 has 15 amino acids. In germline, CDR1 is SGHTA, CDR2 FQGNSA. The V end was cut by 1 base, the J end by 7 bases, with 17 bases between. The CDR3, as DNA: TGTGCCAGCAGCTTAGTGGACACTGGAGCTAATGAGCAGTACTTC. This codes for CASSLVDTGANEQYF. The whole variable domain, remainder taken from reference TRBV7-2 and TRBJ2-7, is GAGVSQSPSNKVTEKGKDVELRCDPISGHTALYWYRQSLGQGLEFLIYFQGNSAPDKSGLPSDRFSAERTGGSVSTLTIQRTQQEDSAVYLCASSLVDTGANEQYFGPGTRLTVT.

This clonotype was counted only a few times. This chain connects TRBV20-1 to TRBJ1-1; the D gene is possibly TRBD1 (5 bases). The CDR3 contains 13 residues. Between the trimmed V and J ends, which lost 2 bases and 3 bases, there was a span of 10 bases. Per the germline V gene, CDR1 is DFQATT and CDR2 is SNEGSKA (reference sequence). CDR3 sequence reads: CSARQGSDTEAFF. The CDR3, as DNA: TGCAGTGCTAGACAGGGATCGGACACTGAAGCTTTCTTT.

This clonotype appeared a few times. The chain combines TRBV20-1 with TRBJ2-3; D call uncertain. Germline V gives CDR1 DFQATT, CDR2 SNEGSKA (reference sequence). The CDR3 has 14 amino acids. V lost 7 bases and J 5 bases, leaving 19 bases between the germline ends. The CDR3 DNA sequence: TGCAGTGTTGGGTCGTTCTGGCGGATAGATACGCAGTATTTT. Protein: CSVGSFWRIDTQYF.